This TCR beta chain was recovered during a study of blood T cell repertoires in COVID-19. About the study: The United States, Italy and Spain were the sources of the acute and convalescent COVID-19 samples. In each case, the material was cDNA or gDNA derived from T cells, B-cell-depleted T cells, or PBMCs.

The V gene lost 7 bases and the J gene lost 8 bases, with 20 bases spanning the gap. Germline V lookup: CDR1 LGHDT, CDR2 YNNKEL (reference sequence). This CDR3 has 14 amino acids. Original analysis: Amplifying reference gene primers gave estimates of nucleated cell counts. Only in-frame clones appear in the TCRdb table, and some are missing; sequencing was by immunoSEQ multiplex PCR. V, J and clone size were drawn from that table, and D and trimming were deduced from the DNA. The profile covers tens of thousands of clones, with around 85% appearing a single time and less than 6.5% taken by the ten largest.

Sequencing was performed on peripheral blood. The V and J genes are TRBV3-1 (or the pseudogene TRBV3-2) and TRBJ1-1, with a tentative D call TRBD1 (5 bases). The sequence was obtained from a man in his 60s with acute or convalescent COVID-19. The CDR3 nucleotides read TGTGCCAGCACCTTCGGGGGGGGAGGAAAGGAAGCTTTCTTT. The encoded protein is CASTFGGGGKEAFF.